This TCR beta chain was recovered during a study of cytomegalovirus exposure and HLA in healthy donors. Looking at the study overall: Among the 398 donors who were genotyped, roughly 86% fell in the genetic ancestry cluster that is associated with self-reported Caucasian donors.

In the PCR, 60 Vbeta and 13 Jbeta primers were used. The assay was immunoSEQ multiplex PCR, and TCRdb's table has in-frame clones only and misses some. Among some 130,000 clones listed, 85% to 90% were seen once. V lost 4 bases to trimming and J lost 4 bases, with 5 bases between them. CDR1 and CDR2 (germline): SGHDT, YYEEEE. There are 12 residues in the CDR3. Points from the study as a whole: TCR beta sequences reportedly predicted most subjects' HLA-A and HLA-B alleles accurately. An analysis done earlier found most TCR beta V segments productive about 87% or about 30% of the time.

Remarks on this clone: What it recognizes is unknown.

The donors (healthy individuals) were bone marrow donors. The sequence was obtained from a woman in her twenties or thirties in good health and CMV-seropositive. Sequencing was carried out using PBMCs. The rearrangement uses TRBV5-6 and TRBJ2-2, with D unclear. The CDR3 nucleotides read TGTGCCAGCAGCGAGTTCACCGGGGAGCTGTTTTTT. Translation: CASSEFTGELFF. Looking up the rest from reference TRBV5-6 and TRBJ2-2 gives the full variable domain: DAGVTQSPTHLIKTRGQQVTLRCSPKSGHDTVSWYQQALGQGPQFIFQYYEEEERQRGNFPDRFSGHQFPNYSSELNVNALLLGDSALYLCASSEFTGELFFGEGSRLTVL.